Given below is one T cell receptor (beta chain) in context. The specificity of this receptor is unknown. Base-call qualities are not available, and no considerably larger clone is one nucleotide away. The data were obtained in a study of T cell clonotyping in hematopoietic cell transplantation (dated by TCRdb to about 2021). Context from the whole study: A total of 130 to 150 blood samples were collected in the study from approximately 34 consecutive transplant recipients and their related donors. Patient recruitment ran from 2015 to early 2017, and follow-up continued until late 2020 or death. For about 5 patients, samples taken at the onset of acute graft-versus-host disease were compared with samples from patients who never developed GVHD.

Paper-wide results and their limitations: Just a small fraction of recipient repertoires overlapped with donor repertoires, and more than 95% appeared de novo at the given depth. Recipient TCR diversity fell after transplant, with pathologically expanded clonotypes rising progressively from day 30 to day 180. Broader posttransplant TCR repertoire diversity was predicted by donor and pretransplant recipient Inverse Simpson Index values. The sample size was limited and the cells went unsorted, which meant the CD4 and CD8 repertoire contributions could not be told apart.

Including cysteine and phenylalanine, the CDR3 has 19 amino acids. Just the 57-base CDR3 DNA is kept, in frame starting at base 1. Clipping removes 2 bases from V and 7 bases from J, with 16 as the unmatched junction base count. As encoded in the germline V gene, CDR1 is MNHNS while CDR2 is SASEGT. TCR beta CDR3 regions were amplified from genomic DNA with the immunoSEQ assay, a bias-controlled multiplex PCR using V- and J-specific primers. In a second PCR step, a proprietary barcode and Illumina adapter sequences were attached to the CDR3 amplicons. CDR3 libraries were sequenced on an Illumina MiSeq instrument. Processing in the source paper ran as follows. Export and quality control were done with immunoSEQ Analyzer 3.0, while downstream analyses used R Bioconductor and Immunarch. Only productive rearrangements in the normalized downsampled data set went into calculating the repertoire metrics. In the normalized cohort, a clonotype counted as pathologically expanded if the clonotype was larger than 5 templates. The Inverse Simpson Index served as the measure of repertoire diversity. CMV-specificity analyses were carried out on the non-normalized data set to capture all clonotypes. TCRdb took over this immuneACCESS table, retaining in-frame rearrangements with V and J assigned. Such tables are incomplete; in checked studies, under half of the missing clones stem from an unresolved V gene, and the remainder is unexplained. V and J calls and clone size are given by that table; D and trimming were obtained from the DNA. This sample comprises around 10,000 clones, 84% of them detected only once. Over 40% of the sample comes from the top ten.

This specimen's time point label, interpreted: recipient sample taken at acute GVHD onset. Blood from recipients was drawn roughly 28 days before transplant, then again at days 30, 100 and 180 after transplant. Nuclei Lysis Solution was used to extract genomic DNA from fresh or cryopreserved unfractionated peripheral blood mononuclear cells. The sequence links TRBV6-1 to TRBJ1-6; a stretch of 8 junction bases matches TRBD1. The receptor's source is a male patient aged 60-70 years who had an allogeneic stem cell transplant from an unrelated donor, so the T cells may come from the graft donor. Some clones in this sample may be carry-over from other donors' samples. Sequences were derived from PBMCs, sampled at the time of graft-versus-host disease after allogeneic stem cell transplant. The CDR3 region has the sequence CASSELVVIRQGLNSPLHF. The DNA sequence follows: TGTGCCAGCAGTGAATTAGTCGTTATTAGACAGGGGTTAAATTCACCCCTCCACTTT.